Listed below are T cell receptor beta chains from one sample, sequenced in a study of molecular identifiers for immune sequencing clone quantification. TCRdb re-called the PCR reads through MiXCR, storing one row per CDR3 protein. Here the sample spans 550,000 to 750,000 distinct CDR3 sequences, 15% to 20% being singletons. The sample consisted of naive CD8+ T cells from blood, with Jurkat cell RNA spiked in. The receptor set was obtained from a human donor in good health. Some libraries in this study had Jurkat cell RNA spiked in. The CDR3 runs from the conserved cysteine through the conserved F or W. The order of the fields is clone size, J gene, D gene, V gene, CDR3 protein, CDR3 DNA. D genes are given only for firm matches. Rows may omit the clone size; those that give it use once, few, many or a size class.

abundance: few; j_gene: TRBJ1-1; d_gene: -; v_gene: TRBV12-3/TRBV12-4; CDR3aa: CASSLSVSTEAFF; CDR3nt: TGTGCCAGCAGTTTGTCGGTCTCCACTGAAGCTTTCTTT
abundance: many; j_gene: TRBJ2-1; d_gene: TRBD1; v_gene: TRBV25-1; CDR3aa: CASSVPDRFDEQFF; CDR3nt: TGTGCCAGCAGTGTCCCGGACAGGTTCGATGAGCAGTTCTTC
abundance: -; j_gene: TRBJ1-1; d_gene: -; v_gene: TRBV24-1; CDR3aa: CATSDFAGKAFF; CDR3nt: TGTGCCACCAGTGATTTTGCCGGGAAAGCTTTCTTT
abundance: -; j_gene: TRBJ2-7; d_gene: -; v_gene: TRBV6-1; CDR3aa: CASSAGAGEQYF; CDR3nt: TGTGCCAGCAGTGCGGGGGCTGGGGAGCAGTACTTC
abundance: few; j_gene: TRBJ1-1; d_gene: -; v_gene: TRBV12-3/TRBV12-4; CDR3aa: CASSVTFGASF; CDR3nt: TGTGCCAGCAGTGTGACATTCGGAGCTTCCTTT
abundance: many; j_gene: TRBJ1-5; d_gene: -; v_gene: TRBV6-2/TRBV6-3; CDR3aa: CASSIGTANQPQHF; CDR3nt: TGTGCCAGCAGTATAGGGACGGCCAATCAGCCCCAGCATTTT
abundance: few; j_gene: TRBJ2-7; d_gene: TRBD1; v_gene: TRBV6-2/TRBV6-3; CDR3aa: CASSYSGQGFLGVEQYF; CDR3nt: TGTGCCAGCAGTTACTCGGGACAGGGGTTTTTAGGCGTGGAGCAGTACTTC
abundance: -; j_gene: TRBJ2-7; d_gene: -; v_gene: TRBV27; CDR3aa: CDSSFRNRYEQYF; CDR3nt: TGTGACAGCAGTTTTCGGAACCGGTACGAGCAGTACTTC
abundance: many; j_gene: TRBJ2-7; d_gene: -; v_gene: TRBV27; CDR3aa: CASSLRGGYEQYF; CDR3nt: TGTGCCAGCAGCCTTAGAGGGGGTTACGAGCAGTACTTC
abundance: many; j_gene: TRBJ1-4; d_gene: -; v_gene: TRBV16; CDR3aa: CASSHSWSGENEKLFF; CDR3nt: TGTGCCAGCAGCCATTCTTGGAGCGGTGAAAATGAAAAACTGTTTTTT
abundance: -; j_gene: TRBJ2-3; d_gene: TRBD2; v_gene: TRBV19; CDR3aa: CASSILSGGPDTQYF; CDR3nt: TGTGCCAGTAGTATACTCTCGGGAGGGCCGGATACGCAGTATTTT
abundance: many; j_gene: TRBJ1-1; d_gene: TRBD1; v_gene: TRBV4-1; CDR3aa: CASSRGQSSMNTEAFF; CDR3nt: TGCGCCAGCAGCCGGGGACAGAGTAGTATGAACACTGAAGCTTTCTTT
abundance: many; j_gene: TRBJ1-1; d_gene: TRBD1; v_gene: TRBV4-1; CDR3aa: CASSPGQGASLHSLNTEAFF; CDR3nt: TGCGCCAGCAGCCCGGGACAGGGGGCAAGTCTACATTCATTGAACACTGAAGCTTTCTTT
abundance: few; j_gene: TRBJ2-7; d_gene: -; v_gene: TRBV13; CDR3aa: CASSLGSGVPYEQYF; CDR3nt: TGTGCCAGCAGCTTAGGCTCGGGAGTACCCTACGAGCAGTACTTC
abundance: many; j_gene: TRBJ2-1; d_gene: TRBD2; v_gene: TRBV4-3; CDR3aa: CASSPETSGSPNEQFF; CDR3nt: TGCGCCAGCAGCCCGGAGACTAGCGGGAGTCCCAATGAGCAGTTCTTC
abundance: many; j_gene: TRBJ1-1; d_gene: -; v_gene: TRBV4-3; CDR3aa: CASSQDLGGYTEAFF; CDR3nt: TGCGCCAGCAGCCAAGATCTTGGGGGTTATACTGAAGCTTTCTTT
abundance: many; j_gene: TRBJ1-4; d_gene: TRBD1; v_gene: TRBV29-1; CDR3aa: CSAQTGGTNEKLFF; CDR3nt: TGCAGCGCTCAGACAGGGGGCACTAATGAAAAACTGTTTTTT
abundance: many; j_gene: TRBJ1-1; d_gene: -; v_gene: TRBV7-9; CDR3aa: CASRLPTVGAFF; CDR3nt: TGTGCCAGCAGGCTACCGACAGTGGGAGCTTTCTTT
abundance: many; j_gene: TRBJ1-3; d_gene: TRBD1; v_gene: TRBV29-1; CDR3aa: CSVGNRGTGNTIYF; CDR3nt: TGCAGCGTGGGAAACAGGGGAACTGGAAACACCATATATTTT
abundance: -; j_gene: TRBJ2-7; d_gene: -; v_gene: TRBV11-1; CDR3aa: CASSLAVAYEQYF; CDR3nt: TGTGCCAGCAGCTTAGCGGTGGCCTACGAGCAGTACTTC
abundance: -; j_gene: TRBJ1-1; d_gene: -; v_gene: TRBV4-1; CDR3aa: CASSEVLGTNTEAFF; CDR3nt: TGCGCCAGCAGCGAAGTTTTAGGAACGAACACTGAAGCTTTCTTT
abundance: -; j_gene: TRBJ1-1; d_gene: -; v_gene: TRBV5-1; CDR3aa: CASAGGQNTEAFF; CDR3nt: TGCGCCAGCGCCGGGGGACAGAACACTGAAGCTTTCTTT
abundance: -; j_gene: TRBJ2-1; d_gene: TRBD2; v_gene: TRBV4-1; CDR3aa: CAGSQVWGTAGDSYNEQFF; CDR3nt: TGCGCCGGCAGCCAAGTTTGGGGGACGGCGGGAGATTCCTACAATGAGCAGTTCTTC
abundance: many; j_gene: TRBJ1-3; d_gene: -; v_gene: TRBV6-1; CDR3aa: CASSEGRRVNSGNTIYF; CDR3nt: TGTGCCAGCAGTGAAGGTCGCAGAGTCAATTCTGGAAACACCATATATTTT
abundance: many; j_gene: TRBJ1-1; d_gene: TRBD1; v_gene: TRBV7-9; CDR3aa: CASSLSTGVLEAFF; CDR3nt: TGTGCCAGCAGCTTATCGACAGGGGTCTTAGAGGCTTTCTTT
abundance: -; j_gene: TRBJ2-7; d_gene: -; v_gene: TRBV29-1; CDR3aa: CSVGRNGYEQYF; CDR3nt: TGCAGCGTTGGGAGAAATGGCTACGAGCAGTACTTC
abundance: many; j_gene: TRBJ2-6; d_gene: -; v_gene: TRBV29-1; CDR3aa: CSVYFSGANVLTF; CDR3nt: TGCAGCGTATATTTCTCTGGGGCCAACGTCCTGACTTTC
abundance: many; j_gene: TRBJ2-2; d_gene: -; v_gene: TRBV3-1; CDR3aa: CASSQILGSAGELFF; CDR3nt: TGTGCCAGCAGCCAGATACTAGGTTCAGCCGGGGAGCTGTTTTTT
abundance: -; j_gene: TRBJ1-1; d_gene: TRBD1; v_gene: TRBV7-8; CDR3aa: CASSLVLSLTGGQDGTEAFF; CDR3nt: TGTGCCAGCAGCTTAGTTCTCAGCCTGACAGGGGGCCAGGACGGCACTGAAGCTTTCTTT
abundance: many; j_gene: TRBJ2-7; d_gene: -; v_gene: TRBV28; CDR3aa: CASSLTAAVDEQYF; CDR3nt: TGTGCCAGCAGCCTGACAGCGGCCGTAGACGAGCAGTACTTC
abundance: -; j_gene: TRBJ2-7; d_gene: -; v_gene: TRBV5-4; CDR3aa: CASSLGGHDYEQYF; CDR3nt: TGTGCCAGCAGCTTGGGGGGACACGATTACGAGCAGTACTTC
abundance: many; j_gene: TRBJ2-7; d_gene: TRBD2; v_gene: TRBV7-6; CDR3aa: CASSHRDYSYEQYF; CDR3nt: TGTGCCAGCAGCCACCGGGACTACTCCTACGAGCAGTACTTC
abundance: many; j_gene: TRBJ2-1; d_gene: TRBD2; v_gene: TRBV6-5; CDR3aa: CASSYGGLADYSYNEQFF; CDR3nt: TGTGCCAGCAGTTACGGGGGACTAGCGGATTACTCCTACAATGAGCAGTTCTTC
abundance: -; j_gene: TRBJ1-4; d_gene: -; v_gene: TRBV7-2; CDR3aa: CASSYSGGEANEKPFF; CDR3nt: TGTGCCAGCAGCTACTCCGGGGGCGAAGCTAATGAAAAACCGTTTTTC
abundance: many; j_gene: TRBJ2-7; d_gene: TRBD1; v_gene: TRBV4-1; CDR3aa: CASSQGTGDSYEQYF; CDR3nt: TGCGCCAGCAGTCAAGGGACAGGGGATTCCTACGAGCAGTACTTC
abundance: many; j_gene: TRBJ2-3; d_gene: -; v_gene: TRBV14; CDR3aa: CASSREQGVFVGPSTDTQYF; CDR3nt: TGTGCCAGCAGCCGGGAGCAGGGAGTTTTTGTCGGTCCCAGCACAGATACGCAGTATTTT
abundance: many; j_gene: TRBJ1-1; d_gene: -; v_gene: TRBV9; CDR3aa: CASSVSGTNTEAFF; CDR3nt: TGTGCCAGCAGCGTATCCGGGACGAACACTGAAGCTTTCTTT
abundance: many; j_gene: TRBJ2-1; d_gene: -; v_gene: TRBV7-2; CDR3aa: CASSSSVWGDGNEQFF; CDR3nt: TGTGCCAGCAGCTCATCGGTCTGGGGGGACGGCAATGAGCAGTTCTTC
abundance: -; j_gene: TRBJ2-1; d_gene: -; v_gene: TRBV11-2; CDR3aa: CASREGVNEQFF; CDR3nt: TGTGCCAGCAGGGAGGGAGTCAATGAGCAGTTCTTC
abundance: many; j_gene: TRBJ2-2; d_gene: -; v_gene: TRBV24-1; CDR3aa: CATSDLTENTGELFF; CDR3nt: TGTGCCACCAGTGATTTGACCGAGAACACCGGGGAGCTGTTTTTT
abundance: many; j_gene: TRBJ2-7; d_gene: -; v_gene: TRBV27; CDR3aa: CASSLSAVYEQYF; CDR3nt: TGTGCCAGCAGTTTATCGGCGGTGTACGAGCAGTACTTC
abundance: few; j_gene: TRBJ1-1; d_gene: -; v_gene: TRBV11-2; CDR3aa: CASSLDGAVEAFF; CDR3nt: TGTGCCAGCAGCTTAGATGGGGCGGTTGAAGCTTTCTTT
abundance: few; j_gene: TRBJ2-3; d_gene: -; v_gene: TRBV7-3; CDR3aa: CASSLSGSRADTQYF; CDR3nt: TGTGCCAGCAGCTTATCGGGATCAAGGGCAGATACGCAGTATTTT
abundance: many; j_gene: TRBJ2-3; d_gene: -; v_gene: TRBV15; CDR3aa: CATSQDTYTDTQYF; CDR3nt: TGTGCCACCAGCCAAGACACCTACACAGATACGCAGTATTTT
abundance: many; j_gene: TRBJ1-1; d_gene: TRBD1; v_gene: TRBV28; CDR3aa: CASSPRTGVITEAFF; CDR3nt: TGTGCCAGCAGTCCCCGGACAGGGGTTATCACTGAAGCTTTCTTT
abundance: many; j_gene: TRBJ2-2; d_gene: -; v_gene: TRBV27; CDR3aa: CASSLIAQNTGELFF; CDR3nt: TGTGCCAGCAGTTTAATCGCCCAGAACACCGGGGAGCTGTTTTTT
abundance: many; j_gene: TRBJ2-3; d_gene: -; v_gene: TRBV7-3; CDR3aa: CASSLTGGSTDTQYF; CDR3nt: TGTGCCAGCAGCTTAACAGGAGGGAGCACAGATACGCAGTATTTT
abundance: many; j_gene: TRBJ2-2; d_gene: -; v_gene: TRBV7-6; CDR3aa: CASSLDLTGELFF; CDR3nt: TGTGCCAGCAGCTTAGATCTCACCGGGGAGCTGTTTTTT
abundance: -; j_gene: TRBJ2-7; d_gene: TRBD1; v_gene: TRBV15; CDR3aa: CATSSLTGTSEQYF; CDR3nt: TGTGCCACCAGCAGTCTGACAGGGACATCTGAGCAGTACTTC
abundance: -; j_gene: TRBJ2-4; d_gene: -; v_gene: TRBV19; CDR3aa: CASSIDSGVAKNIQYF; CDR3nt: TGTGCCAGTAGTATAGATTCTGGGGTGGCCAAAAACATTCAGTACTTC
abundance: once; j_gene: TRBJ2-7; d_gene: -; v_gene: TRBV7-9; CDR3aa: CASSSSQTGHEQYF; CDR3nt: TGTGCCAGCAGCTCATCCCAGACGGGCCACGAGCAGTACTTC
abundance: many; j_gene: TRBJ1-6; d_gene: TRBD1; v_gene: TRBV2; CDR3aa: CASSATGGISPLHF; CDR3nt: TGTGCCAGCAGTGCGACAGGGGGTATCTCACCCCTCCACTTT
abundance: many; j_gene: TRBJ1-4; d_gene: TRBD1; v_gene: TRBV12-3/TRBV12-4; CDR3aa: CASRGTGVGWEKLFF; CDR3nt: TGTGCCAGCAGAGGGACAGGGGTCGGTTGGGAAAAACTGTTTTTT
abundance: -; j_gene: TRBJ1-1; d_gene: -; v_gene: TRBV12-3/TRBV12-4; CDR3aa: CASSLAHGTKAFF; CDR3nt: TGTGCCAGCAGTTTAGCACATGGCACTAAAGCTTTCTTT
abundance: many; j_gene: TRBJ2-1; d_gene: TRBD2; v_gene: TRBV28; CDR3aa: CASCFPAGAGLNEQFF; CDR3nt: TGTGCCAGCTGTTTCCCCGCGGGAGCCGGCCTTAATGAGCAGTTCTTC
abundance: many; j_gene: TRBJ2-3; d_gene: TRBD2; v_gene: TRBV19; CDR3aa: CASSMRAGALTDTQYF; CDR3nt: TGTGCCAGTAGTATGAGAGCGGGGGCCCTCACAGATACGCAGTATTTT
abundance: many; j_gene: TRBJ2-7; d_gene: TRBD1; v_gene: TRBV20-1; CDR3aa: CSATRDRPYEQYF; CDR3nt: TGCAGTGCGACCCGGGACAGGCCTTACGAGCAGTACTTC